This T cell receptor beta chain comes out of a study of blood T cells in healthy people across ages (dated by TCRdb to the mid-2010s). Context from the whole study: In model experiments, roughly one uniquely barcoded TCR beta cDNA molecule per two T cells was captured by template switching. The study measured age-related changes in TCR beta repertoire diversity using deep sequencing normalized with unique cDNA molecular identifiers. The donors were split into four age groups: young (average approximately 16 years), middle-aged (about 40), aged (about 62) and long-lived (approximately 80). To avoid experimental bias, donors of different ages were randomly spread across the sequencing lanes. For two donors (one aged 18 to 30 and one aged 80 or older), the study analyzed two additional independent replicas of 1 million unique cDNA reads from the same blood draw. What the study reported, not specific to this receptor: Conclusive comparison of naive and antigen-experienced compartments was prevented by the profiling of bulk unsorted PBMCs. Estimates of total diversity based on one million sequenced T cells were regarded as lower bounds and as underestimates. As age increased, observed TCR beta diversity per million T cells dropped in a roughly linear way, and a significant reduction was already evident by age 40. The percentage of naive T cells measured by flow cytometry correlated strongly with observed TCR beta diversity. Compared with the aged group, more naive CD4+ T cells, fewer expanded clones and increased TCR diversity were shown by the long-lived group, suggesting age selection. Because donor CMV infection status was unknown, age-related changes in expanded clonotypes were potentially confounded.

Ten or more counts support this clonotype. It has no known antigen specificity. Base qualities are not recorded, but no much larger clone differs from it by a single base. Donors were approximately 42 systemically healthy Caucasian individuals from Russia aged roughly 6 to 90 years. Roughly 9 milliliters of peripheral blood were drawn from each donor into EDTA-treated Vacutainer tubes. Ficoll-Paque density-gradient centrifugation was used to isolate PBMCs, with at least 6 million obtained per sample. Trizol reagent was used to extract total RNA from PBMCs, with at least 6 micrograms per sample. Naive CD45RAhigh/CD27high T cell percentages were measured by flow cytometry on a PBMC aliquot from every donor. Library construction relied on 5' RACE. The sample was run on an Illumina HiSeq 2500. A second PCR of about 7 to 12 cycles was run with a J-beta primer mix and a sample-barcoded 5' primer. A unique molecular identifier was introduced onto each TCR beta cDNA molecule by a template-switch 5' adaptor carrying 12 random nucleotides. At least 2.5 million CDR3-containing paired-end reads were obtained from each sample. The Mint cDNA synthesis kit, primed by a TRBC-specific oligonucleotide, was used to synthesize first-strand cDNA from all RNA. Following uracil-DNA glycosylase treatment, a first 18-cycle PCR with universal primers M1SS and BC2_uni_R was performed on all cDNA. As for the authors' bioinformatics: Each sample was normalized by randomly selecting 1 million high-quality reads, each carrying a distinct molecular identifier. Instead of being binned into consensus sequences, reads that shared molecular identifiers were thrown out. MiTCR, set to a Q25 quality threshold and the strictest error-elimination algorithm, was used for CDR3 identification, clonotype clustering and error correction. A nonparametric unseen species model using Euler transformation provided a lower-bound estimate of total TCR beta diversity. TCRdb itself trimmed the public reads at Q25 with fastp, ran MiXCR and retained productive beta chains. Rows with one shared CDR3 protein collapse into an entry with the most common genes and DNA. V and J calls and clone size were set by TCRdb, not the authors. Within this sample are approximately 1.5 million distinct CDR3 sequences, with roughly 32% of them counted one time only. 10% to 12% of the sample is taken by the ten largest.

The germline V gene supplies CDR1 SQVTM and CDR2 ANQGSEA. Trimming removed 4 bases from V and 6 bases from J, leaving 12 bases between the germline ends. Including cysteine and phenylalanine, the CDR3 has 12 amino acids. Only the CDR3 region is kept as DNA, spanning 36 bases read in frame from base 1. The clonotype originates from a woman in her 30s in good health. The sample taken for sequencing was blood. Recombination joined TRBV29-1 with TRBJ1-2; the D gene is unclear. The bases read TGCAGCGTTGGCCTAGGAGGCCATGGCTACACCTTC. Translated, this gives CSVGLGGHGYTF.